What follows describes a single TCR beta chain. What it recognizes is unknown. This sample was included in a study of cytomegalovirus exposure and HLA in healthy donors. Study summary: An early data release held tens of millions of unique TCRs from HLA-typed donors. Study-level findings and limits: Investigators reported 150 to 200 TCR beta chains as tied to cytomegalovirus. The authors later found TCR association rates varying by HLA locus, with DRB1 most and HLA-C fewest.

The PCR employed 60 Vbeta primers together with 13 Jbeta primers. Profiling relied on immunoSEQ multiplex PCR, and the TCRdb table lists in-frame clones only, not all of them. The table has about 190,000 clones, 70% to 80% seen once. The CDR3 totals 14 residues. Germline CDR1 reads MNHNS; CDR2 reads SASEGT. Trimming removed 11 bases from V and 9 bases from J; junction bases left unmatched: 9. Sequences were obtained from PBMCs. The clonotype originates from a woman in her twenties or thirties in good health and CMV-seropositive. The chain employs TRBV6-1 and TRBJ2-1, with 14 bases that match TRBD2. The CDR3 region is CAATGLAGVGEQFF. CDR3 nucleotides: TGTGCCGCCACGGGACTAGCGGGAGTTGGTGAGCAGTTCTTC.